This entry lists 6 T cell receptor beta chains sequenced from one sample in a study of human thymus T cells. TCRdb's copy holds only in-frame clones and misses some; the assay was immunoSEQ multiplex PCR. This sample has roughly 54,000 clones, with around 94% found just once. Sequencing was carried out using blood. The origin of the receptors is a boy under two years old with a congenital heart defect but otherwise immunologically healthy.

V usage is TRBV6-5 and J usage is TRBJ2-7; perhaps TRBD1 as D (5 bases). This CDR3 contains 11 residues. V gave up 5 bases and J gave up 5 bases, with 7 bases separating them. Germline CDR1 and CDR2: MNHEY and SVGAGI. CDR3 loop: CASSIGDEQYF. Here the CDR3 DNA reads TGTGCCAGCAGTATAGGGGACGAGCAGTACTTC.

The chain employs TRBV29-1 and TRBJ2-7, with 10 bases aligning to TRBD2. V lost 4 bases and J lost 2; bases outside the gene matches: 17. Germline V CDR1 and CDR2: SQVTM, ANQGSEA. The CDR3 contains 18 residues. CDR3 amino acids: CSVGGRGSSSGSTYEQYF. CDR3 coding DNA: TGCAGCGTTGGAGGCAGGGGGTCCTCTAGCGGGAGCACCTACGAGCAGTACTTC.

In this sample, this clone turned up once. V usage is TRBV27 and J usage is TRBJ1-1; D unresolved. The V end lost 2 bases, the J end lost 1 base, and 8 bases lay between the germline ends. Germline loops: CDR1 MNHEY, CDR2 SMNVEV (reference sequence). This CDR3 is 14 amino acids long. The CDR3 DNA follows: TGTGCCAGCAGTTTAACCAGACCGAACACTGAAGCTTTCTTT. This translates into CASSLTRPNTEAFF.

CDR3 protein: CASSLVGILNEQFF. The CDR3 nucleotides read TGTGCCAGCAGCTTAGTGGGGATACTCAATGAGCAGTTCTTC. The chain carries TRBV7-8 and TRBJ2-1; D is uncertain. V lost 1 base, J lost 6 bases, and 10 bases lay in between. Per the germline V gene, CDR1 is SGHVS and CDR2 is FQNEAQ. This CDR3 has 14 amino acids.

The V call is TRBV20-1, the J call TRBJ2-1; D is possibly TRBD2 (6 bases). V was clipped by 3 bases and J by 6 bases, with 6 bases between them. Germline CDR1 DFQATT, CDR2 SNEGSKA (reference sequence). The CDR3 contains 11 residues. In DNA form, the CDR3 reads TGCAGTGCTAGGACTAGCAATGAGCAGTTCTTC. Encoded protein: CSARTSNEQFF.

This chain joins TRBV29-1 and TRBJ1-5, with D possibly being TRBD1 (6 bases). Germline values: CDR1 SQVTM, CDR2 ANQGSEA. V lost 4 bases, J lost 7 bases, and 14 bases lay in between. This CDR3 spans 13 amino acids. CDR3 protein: CSVGAGEGQPQHF. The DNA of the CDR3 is TGCAGCGTTGGCGCAGGGGAGGGACAGCCCCAGCATTTT.